One sample yielded the 6 T cell receptor beta chains listed below, sequenced in a study of shared clonotypes between healthy human individuals. The repertoire was sequenced with immunoSEQ multiplex PCR; TCRdb's copy has only in-frame clones and lacks some. The sample shows around 2,000,000 clones, 90% to 95% of them seen only once. Sequenced input: naive CD4+ T cells sorted from blood. The subset is: CD45RA+ positively selected. The receptors derive from a man younger than 30 in good health.

V usage is TRBV5-4 and J usage is TRBJ1-2; D call uncertain. CDR1 is SGHNT, CDR2 YYREEE, per germline (reference sequence). The CDR3 loop spans 12 amino acids. Trimming left V 3 bases short and J 7 bases short, with 10 bases between. The CDR3 spells CASSSPGFGYTF. CDR3 nucleotide sequence: TGTGCCAGCAGCTCCCCGGGGTTTGGCTACACCTTC.

V gene TRBV5-1 combines with J gene TRBJ2-5; tentative D call: TRBD1 (7 bases). V lost 0 bases and J lost 4, with 16 bases in between. The CDR3 length is 16 residues. CDR1 is SGHRS and CDR2 is YFSETQ in the germline V gene. CDR3: CASSLGDRAEGETQYF. The CDR3 DNA reads as TGCGCCAGCAGCTTGGGCGACAGGGCGGAGGGAGAGACCCAGTACTTC.

The V gene is TRBV10-3, the J gene TRBJ1-1; D may be TRBD1 (6 bases). The CDR3 contains 13 residues. Between the trimmed V and J ends, which lost 6 bases and 1 base, there was a span of 9 bases. Germline V gene sequence: CDR1 ENHRY, CDR2 SYGVKD. The CDR3 nucleotides read TGTGCCATCAGGGACAGACAGAACACTGAAGCTTTCTTT. Amino acids: CAIRDRQNTEAFF.

The chain joins TRBV29-1 to TRBJ1-4, with a tentative D call TRBD1 (6 bases). V was trimmed by 5 bases and J by 7 bases, leaving 14 bases between them. Looked up from germline, CDR1 is SQVTM and CDR2 is ANQGSEA. The CDR3 length is 13 residues. The CDR3 here is CSVSRGESEKLFF. The CDR3 DNA sequence: TGCAGCGTTAGCAGGGGAGAGAGTGAAAAACTGTTTTTT.

About this clone: This CDR3 is also generated by other DNA sequences in the sample. The V call is TRBV11-2, the J call TRBJ2-7; no firm D call. Per germline, CDR1 SGHAT and CDR2 FQNNGV. V was clipped by 5 bases and J by 0 bases, with 2 bases between them. This CDR3 spans 11 amino acids. Here the CDR3 DNA reads TGTGCCAGCAGCCCCTCCTACGAGCAGTACTTC. Its translation is CASSPSYEQYF.

The chain has TRBV11-2 and TRBJ2-3, with 7 bases that match TRBD2. The CDR3 has 17 amino acids. With 1 base clipped from V and 2 bases from J, the junction kept 9 bases outside the gene matches. The germline gives CDR1 SGHAT, CDR2 FQNNGV. In DNA form, the CDR3 reads TGTGCCAGCAGCTTAGTTGGGGGGGTGACCTCCACAGATACGCAGTATTTT. Residues: CASSLVGGVTSTDTQYF.